This T cell receptor beta chain was found in a study of blood T cell repertoires in COVID-19. Study background: In each case, the material was cDNA or gDNA derived from T cells, B-cell-depleted T cells, or PBMCs.

This CDR3 has 15 residues. The germline V gene has CDR1 MNHEY and CDR2 SMNVEV (reference sequence). Deletions cut 10 bases from V and 4 bases from J, with 20 bases between. In the original processing: Quantification of nucleated cells was approximated via reference gene primer amplification. Data came from immunoSEQ multiplex PCR; TCRdb stores just in-frame clones and leaves some out. Clone size and V and J calls were adopted from that table, with D and trimming inferred from the DNA. Altogether about 210,000 clones are present, roughly 80% being singletons, with the ten largest covering around 7.8%.

The chain couples TRBV27 to TRBJ2-1, with D possibly matching TRBD2 (6 bases). Material: peripheral blood. This receptor was obtained from a woman older than 75 with COVID-19, enrolled during active disease. This chain's CDR3 is CATRAGLQLYNEQFF. Here the CDR3 DNA reads TGTGCCACCCGGGCGGGACTCCAGTTGTACAATGAGCAGTTCTTC.